This record looks at one TCR beta chain sequence and its context. Based on its abundance in the sample, this clone is medium-sized (0.01 to 0.1%). The specificity of this receptor is unknown. Nothing much larger sits one base from this clone, and base qualities are not available. The collaborating institutions used their own protocols to collect whole blood in K2EDTA tubes. For TCRbeta analysis, collaborators shipped samples in one of three forms: frozen whole blood, isolated PBMCs, or DNA extracted from either of those sample types. From the cysteine through the phenylalanine, the CDR3 covers 17 amino acids. Just CDR3 DNA is preserved here, 51 bases in frame from base 1. V is reduced by 1 base and J by 8 bases, leaving a spacing of 23 bases between them. The germline V gene supplies CDR1 MNHNS and CDR2 SASEGT. This record belongs to a study of blood T cell repertoires in COVID-19 (dated by TCRdb to 2019 to 2021). About the full investigation: Samples from collaborators originated in the United States, Italy and Spain and spanned both the acute and convalescent phases of COVID-19. The material from the prospective study consisted of cDNA or gDNA derived from T cells, B-cell-depleted T cells, or PBMCs. Deeply sampled blood TCRbeta repertoires from subjects exposed to, actively infected with, or recovered from COVID-19 were included in the dataset. A freely available public database, intended as a resource for researchers studying the immune response to SARS-CoV-2, is where the repertoires were released. The samples were drawn from two sources: the first 160 participants of the ongoing ImmuneRACE study, and about 1,300 subjects contributed by 6 global collaborators. The sample metadata nearly always contained a de-identified subject ID, COVID-19 status, age in years and sex. HLA class I and class II types, where available, came from metadata supplied by the sample provider rather than from assay-based typing. What the authors observed across the whole study: The quantity of clinical and demographic metadata differed by source and by participant and was supplied without curation.

TCRbeta CDR3 regions were amplified from genomic DNA using the immunoSEQ Assay, a bias-controlled multiplex PCR. The paper's processing steps were these. Within the assay, amplification of reference gene primers was used to estimate how many nucleated cells each sample contained. To quantify the absolute abundance of each unique TCRbeta CDR3 rearrangement, sequence reads were collapsed and filtered. For each sample, productive Simpson clonality was calculated as the square root of Simpson's diversity index over productive rearrangements. Imported from immuneACCESS, the table was reduced by TCRdb to in-frame sequences with V and J called. These copies leave out some clones; in studies compared against another copy, an unresolved V gene accounts for under half, and the cause of the remainder is not known. V, J and clone size derive from that table, while D and trimming were established from the DNA sequence. Across this sample there are roughly 37,000 clones, with roughly 80% seen only once. 1.5% to 2% of the sample belongs to the ten largest clones.

The chain was built from TRBV6-1 and TRBJ1-2, with the D gene uncertain. What was sequenced was peripheral blood. The clonotype originates from a man aged 55 to 69 with active COVID-19. The DNA is TGTGCCAGCAGTGAAGTCTGGAATTCCCCTATCTCGGAGGGCTACACCTTC. Its coded protein is CASSEVWNSPISEGYTF.